This is a list of T cell receptor beta chains from one sample in a study of cytomegalovirus exposure and HLA in healthy donors. Only in-frame clones appear in the TCRdb table, and some are missing; sequencing was by immunoSEQ multiplex PCR. The sample consists of roughly 200,000 clones, around 80% of them appearing once. Sequences were obtained from PBMCs. All receptors derive from a man aged 18-30 years in good health and CMV-seronegative. The CDR3 runs from the conserved cysteine through the conserved F or W. The D gene is left open where the match is weak. Part of the rows lack a size; the others show once, few, many or a class for expanded clones.

j_call: TRBJ2-3
d_call: -
clone_size: -
v_call: TRBV27
cdr3_aa: CASSLSTSGTDTQYF
cdr3_nt: TGTGCCAGCAGTTTATCGACATCAGGAACAGATACGCAGTATTTT

j_call: TRBJ1-5
d_call: -
clone_size: -
v_call: TRBV6-1
cdr3_aa: CASSEYIGGDSNQPQHF
cdr3_nt: TGTGCCAGCAGTGAATATATAGGGGGAGATAGCAATCAGCCCCAGCATTTT

j_call: TRBJ2-3
d_call: TRBD2
clone_size: -
v_call: TRBV2
cdr3_aa: CASSSLAVSTDTQYF
cdr3_nt: TGTGCCAGCAGTTCACTAGCGGTTAGCACAGATACGCAGTATTTT

j_call: TRBJ2-2
d_call: -
clone_size: many
v_call: TRBV25-1
cdr3_aa: CASAGSGELFF
cdr3_nt: TGTGCCAGCGCAGGGTCCGGGGAGCTGTTTTTT

j_call: TRBJ2-2
d_call: TRBD2
clone_size: -
v_call: TRBV4-1
cdr3_aa: CASSRPSEGGGGELFF
cdr3_nt: TGCGCCAGCAGCCGACCTAGCGAGGGCGGGGGCGGGGAGCTGTTTTTT

j_call: TRBJ2-5
d_call: -
clone_size: -
v_call: TRBV13
cdr3_aa: CASSKYRDQETQYF
cdr3_nt: TGTGCCAGCAGCAAATACAGGGACCAAGAGACCCAGTACTTC

j_call: TRBJ2-2
d_call: -
clone_size: -
v_call: TRBV29-1
cdr3_aa: CSVGGLDTGELFF
cdr3_nt: TGCAGCGTTGGAGGTCTGGACACCGGGGAGCTGTTTTTT

j_call: TRBJ2-7
d_call: -
clone_size: few
v_call: TRBV19
cdr3_aa: CASSIVGQADYEQYF
cdr3_nt: TGTGCCAGTAGTATAGTTGGGCAGGCCGACTACGAGCAGTACTTC

j_call: TRBJ1-1
d_call: -
clone_size: -
v_call: TRBV4-1
cdr3_aa: CASSRIAGTNTEAFF
cdr3_nt: TGCGCCAGCAGCCGGATCGCGGGGACGAACACTGAAGCTTTCTTT

j_call: TRBJ2-7
d_call: -
clone_size: once
v_call: TRBV18
cdr3_aa: CASSEITSYEQYF
cdr3_nt: TGTGCCAGCTCAGAGATAACCTCCTACGAGCAGTACTTC

j_call: TRBJ1-2
d_call: TRBD1
clone_size: -
v_call: TRBV27
cdr3_aa: CASSTTPGQGAHGYTF
cdr3_nt: TGTGCCAGCAGCACTACACCGGGACAGGGGGCTCATGGCTACACCTTC

j_call: TRBJ1-5
d_call: -
clone_size: -
v_call: TRBV2
cdr3_aa: CAGSEGVSGFGNQPQHF
cdr3_nt: TGTGCCGGCAGTGAAGGGGTATCAGGGTTCGGCAATCAGCCCCAGCATTTT

j_call: TRBJ2-1
d_call: TRBD2
clone_size: -
v_call: TRBV7-9
cdr3_aa: CSSSFSGSSYNEQFF
cdr3_nt: TGTTCCAGCAGCTTTAGCGGGAGTTCTTACAATGAGCAGTTCTTC

j_call: TRBJ2-4
d_call: -
clone_size: few
v_call: TRBV18
cdr3_aa: CASSPLERLAKNIQYF
cdr3_nt: TGTGCCAGCTCACCACTAGAGAGACTAGCCAAAAACATTCAGTACTTC

j_call: TRBJ2-2
d_call: -
clone_size: -
v_call: TRBV7-3
cdr3_aa: CASGGASGYTGELFF
cdr3_nt: TGTGCCAGCGGGGGGGCTAGCGGCTACACCGGGGAGCTGTTTTTT

j_call: TRBJ1-2
d_call: -
clone_size: -
v_call: TRBV15
cdr3_aa: CATSRDSIGGSYGYTF
cdr3_nt: TGTGCCACCAGCAGAGATTCGATAGGGGGAAGTTATGGCTACACCTTC

j_call: TRBJ2-1
d_call: -
clone_size: -
v_call: TRBV6-5
cdr3_aa: CASTSDSSSYNEQFF
cdr3_nt: TGTGCCAGCACCTCAGACTCTTCTTCCTACAATGAGCAGTTCTTC

j_call: TRBJ2-7
d_call: -
clone_size: -
v_call: TRBV4-1
cdr3_aa: CASSRRGEAYEQYF
cdr3_nt: TGCGCCAGCAGCAGGCGGGGAGAGGCCTACGAGCAGTACTTC

j_call: TRBJ2-1
d_call: TRBD2
clone_size: -
v_call: TRBV4-1
cdr3_aa: CASSQGAGETYNEQFF
cdr3_nt: TGCGCCAGCAGCCAGGGTGCGGGAGAGACCTACAATGAGCAGTTCTTC

j_call: TRBJ1-2
d_call: -
clone_size: -
v_call: TRBV5-5
cdr3_aa: CASSLERTASYGYTF
cdr3_nt: TGTGCCAGCAGCTTGGAGCGGACAGCCTCCTATGGCTACACCTTC

j_call: TRBJ1-1
d_call: TRBD1
clone_size: -
v_call: TRBV19
cdr3_aa: CASSRTGSNTEAFF
cdr3_nt: TGTGCCAGTAGCAGGACAGGTTCGAACACTGAAGCTTTCTTT

j_call: TRBJ2-1
d_call: TRBD2
clone_size: -
v_call: TRBV9
cdr3_aa: CASSPSGTDSYNEQFF
cdr3_nt: TGTGCCAGCAGCCCTAGCGGGACGGACTCCTACAATGAGCAGTTCTTC

j_call: TRBJ2-3
d_call: TRBD2
clone_size: -
v_call: TRBV2
cdr3_aa: CASGGLAGVDTQYF
cdr3_nt: TGTGCCAGCGGTGGACTAGCGGGAGTAGATACGCAGTATTTT

j_call: TRBJ2-2
d_call: TRBD2
clone_size: few
v_call: TRBV27
cdr3_aa: CASSFLAGGGNTGELFF
cdr3_nt: TGTGCCAGCAGTTTCCTAGCGGGAGGGGGGAACACCGGGGAGCTGTTTTTT

j_call: TRBJ1-1
d_call: TRBD1
clone_size: once
v_call: TRBV27
cdr3_aa: CASSPQGQGYNEAFF
cdr3_nt: TGTGCCAGCAGTCCACAGGGACAGGGCTATAATGAAGCTTTCTTT

j_call: TRBJ2-7
d_call: -
clone_size: -
v_call: TRBV6-1
cdr3_aa: CASSEGSLLLTYEQYF
cdr3_nt: TGTGCCAGCAGTGAGGGCAGCCTCCTCCTCACCTACGAGCAGTACTTC

j_call: TRBJ2-7
d_call: -
clone_size: -
v_call: TRBV7-8
cdr3_aa: CASSVIAGVSYEQYF
cdr3_nt: TGTGCCAGCAGCGTCATAGCAGGGGTCTCCTACGAGCAGTACTTC

j_call: TRBJ1-3
d_call: -
clone_size: -
v_call: TRBV5-1
cdr3_aa: CASSLAGTKGNTIYF
cdr3_nt: TGCGCCAGCAGCTTGGCAGGGACAAAGGGAAACACCATATATTTT

j_call: TRBJ1-5
d_call: TRBD1
clone_size: -
v_call: TRBV7-9
cdr3_aa: CASSPGGQPQHF
cdr3_nt: TGTGCCAGCAGCCCAGGGGGTCAGCCCCAGCATTTT

j_call: TRBJ2-5
d_call: TRBD2
clone_size: -
v_call: TRBV7-9
cdr3_aa: CASSPPVVASGTQETQYF
cdr3_nt: TGTGCCAGCAGCCCCCCCGTGGTGGCTAGCGGGACCCAAGAGACCCAGTACTTC

j_call: TRBJ2-7
d_call: TRBD2
clone_size: -
v_call: TRBV28
cdr3_aa: CASSPRGAGGGGEQYF
cdr3_nt: TGTGCCAGCAGCCCCCGGGGGGCGGGAGGCGGAGGCGAGCAGTACTTC

j_call: TRBJ1-2
d_call: TRBD1
clone_size: -
v_call: TRBV27
cdr3_aa: CASRGQVGNYGYTF
cdr3_nt: TGTGCCAGCAGGGGACAGGTCGGGAACTATGGCTACACCTTC

j_call: TRBJ2-1
d_call: -
clone_size: -
v_call: TRBV4-2
cdr3_aa: CASSPQGTDSYNEQFF
cdr3_nt: TGTGCCAGCAGCCCACAGGGGACTGATTCCTACAATGAGCAGTTCTTC

j_call: TRBJ2-3
d_call: -
clone_size: -
v_call: TRBV28
cdr3_aa: CASRFSGSTDTQYF
cdr3_nt: TGTGCCAGCAGATTCAGCGGGAGCACAGATACGCAGTATTTT

j_call: TRBJ1-1
d_call: TRBD1
clone_size: -
v_call: TRBV28
cdr3_aa: CATQTPGGYTEAFF
cdr3_nt: TGTGCCACCCAAACCCCAGGGGGCTATACTGAAGCTTTCTTT

j_call: TRBJ2-7
d_call: TRBD2
clone_size: -
v_call: TRBV19
cdr3_aa: CASSEGLAAKYEQYF
cdr3_nt: TGTGCCAGTAGTGAGGGACTAGCGGCAAAATACGAGCAGTACTTC

j_call: TRBJ2-1
d_call: TRBD2
clone_size: -
v_call: TRBV11-1
cdr3_aa: CASSLRISGKHNEQFF
cdr3_nt: TGTGCCAGCAGCTTACGTATTAGCGGGAAGCACAATGAGCAGTTCTTC

j_call: TRBJ2-2
d_call: TRBD2
clone_size: -
v_call: TRBV2
cdr3_aa: CASRAQAGATGELFF
cdr3_nt: TGTGCCAGCAGGGCCCAGGCGGGAGCGACCGGGGAGCTGTTTTTT

j_call: TRBJ1-6
d_call: TRBD1
clone_size: -
v_call: TRBV2
cdr3_aa: CASSAGRAGGRNSPLHF
cdr3_nt: TGTGCCAGCAGTGCAGGTCGCGCAGGGGGCCGTAATTCACCCCTCCACTTT

j_call: TRBJ2-7
d_call: TRBD1
clone_size: -
v_call: TRBV9
cdr3_aa: CASSGGQGGGEQYF
cdr3_nt: TGTGCCAGCAGCGGGGGACAGGGGGGCGGCGAGCAGTACTTC

j_call: TRBJ2-5
d_call: TRBD1
clone_size: -
v_call: TRBV5-1
cdr3_aa: CASSSWTGGYQETQYF
cdr3_nt: TGCGCCAGCAGCTCTTGGACAGGGGGGTACCAAGAGACCCAGTACTTC

j_call: TRBJ2-3
d_call: -
clone_size: -
v_call: TRBV5-1
cdr3_aa: CASSKFGGPTSTDTQYF
cdr3_nt: TGCGCCAGCAGTAAGTTCGGAGGGCCAACTAGCACAGATACGCAGTATTTT

j_call: TRBJ1-2
d_call: -
clone_size: -
v_call: TRBV28
cdr3_aa: CASSSQGLGYTF
cdr3_nt: TGTGCCAGCAGTTCCCAGGGCCTTGGCTACACCTTC

j_call: TRBJ2-1
d_call: -
clone_size: -
v_call: TRBV5-1
cdr3_aa: CASSLASSRSYNEQFF
cdr3_nt: TGCGCCAGCAGCTTGGCCTCTAGTCGTTCCTACAATGAGCAGTTCTTC

j_call: TRBJ1-4
d_call: -
clone_size: -
v_call: TRBV25-1
cdr3_aa: CASRPAGARGEKLFF
cdr3_nt: TGTGCCAGCCGCCCCGCAGGGGCGAGGGGTGAAAAACTGTTTTTT

j_call: TRBJ2-1
d_call: TRBD2
clone_size: -
v_call: TRBV5-1
cdr3_aa: CASSPGIAGSEQFF
cdr3_nt: TGCGCCAGCAGCCCCGGGATAGCGGGATCTGAGCAGTTCTTC

j_call: TRBJ1-1
d_call: -
clone_size: -
v_call: TRBV13
cdr3_aa: CASILEGRNTEAFF
cdr3_nt: TGTGCCAGCATCCTCGAGGGCCGGAACACTGAAGCTTTCTTT

j_call: TRBJ1-2
d_call: -
clone_size: -
v_call: TRBV5-4
cdr3_aa: CASSLDRASYGYTF
cdr3_nt: TGTGCCAGCAGCTTGGACAGGGCAAGCTATGGCTACACCTTC

j_call: TRBJ2-7
d_call: -
clone_size: once
v_call: TRBV5-1
cdr3_aa: CASSLATSEQYF
cdr3_nt: TGCGCCAGCAGCTTGGCCACTAGTGAGCAGTACTTC

j_call: TRBJ2-5
d_call: -
clone_size: -
v_call: TRBV5-1
cdr3_aa: CASSFLEGQETQYF
cdr3_nt: TGCGCCAGCAGCTTTCTGGAGGGGCAAGAGACCCAGTACTTC

j_call: TRBJ2-3
d_call: -
clone_size: -
v_call: TRBV5-1
cdr3_aa: CASSFYSTDTQYF
cdr3_nt: TGCGCCAGCAGCTTCTATAGCACAGATACGCAGTATTTT

j_call: TRBJ2-5
d_call: TRBD2
clone_size: -
v_call: TRBV4-1
cdr3_aa: CASSQKGLAGETQYF
cdr3_nt: TGCGCCAGCAGCCAAAAGGGACTAGCAGGGGAGACCCAGTACTTC

j_call: TRBJ1-1
d_call: TRBD1
clone_size: -
v_call: TRBV4-1
cdr3_aa: CASSQAPTGRNTEAFF
cdr3_nt: TGCGCCAGCAGCCAAGCCCCGACAGGGAGGAACACTGAAGCTTTCTTT

j_call: TRBJ2-3
d_call: TRBD2
clone_size: -
v_call: TRBV7-9
cdr3_aa: CSSSSLAGSTDTQYF
cdr3_nt: TGTTCCAGCAGCTCTCTAGCGGGGAGCACAGATACGCAGTATTTT

j_call: TRBJ2-5
d_call: -
clone_size: -
v_call: TRBV19
cdr3_aa: CASSVDRKETQYF
cdr3_nt: TGTGCCAGTAGCGTCGACAGAAAAGAGACCCAGTACTTC